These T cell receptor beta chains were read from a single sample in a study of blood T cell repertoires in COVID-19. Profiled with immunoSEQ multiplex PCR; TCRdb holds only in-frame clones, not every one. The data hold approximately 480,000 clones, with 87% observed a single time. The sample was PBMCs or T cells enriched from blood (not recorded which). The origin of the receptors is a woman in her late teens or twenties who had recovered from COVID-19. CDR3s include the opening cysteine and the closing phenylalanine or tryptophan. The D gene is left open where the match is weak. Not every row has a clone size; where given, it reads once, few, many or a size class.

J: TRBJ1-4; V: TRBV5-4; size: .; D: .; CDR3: CASSRSHNEKLFF
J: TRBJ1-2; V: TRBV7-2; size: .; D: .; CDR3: CASSFGQFYGYTF
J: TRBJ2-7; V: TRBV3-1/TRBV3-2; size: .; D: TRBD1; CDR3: CASSQPRTGTYEQYF
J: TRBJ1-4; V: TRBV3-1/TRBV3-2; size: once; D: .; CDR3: CASSQDGYTGEKLFF
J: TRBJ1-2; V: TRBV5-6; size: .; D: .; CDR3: CASSLAGRVSYGYTF
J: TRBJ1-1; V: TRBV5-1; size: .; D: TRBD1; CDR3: CASRLAGTADTEAFF
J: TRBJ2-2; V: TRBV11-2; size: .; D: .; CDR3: CASSLDRTGELFF
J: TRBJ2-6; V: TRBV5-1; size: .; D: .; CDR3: CASSLASTGANVLTF
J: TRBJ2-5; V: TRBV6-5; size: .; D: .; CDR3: CASSYARGGETQYF
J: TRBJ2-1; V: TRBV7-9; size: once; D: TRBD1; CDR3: CASSKNPGQGENEQFF
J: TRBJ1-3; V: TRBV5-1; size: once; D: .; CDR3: CASSFFPGSGNTIYF
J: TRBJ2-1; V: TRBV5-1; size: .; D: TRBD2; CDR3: CASSLGSGVYNEQFF
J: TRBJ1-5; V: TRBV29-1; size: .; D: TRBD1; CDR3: CSVGQGGGQPQHF
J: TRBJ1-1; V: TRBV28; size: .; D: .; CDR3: CATLEQGNTEAFF
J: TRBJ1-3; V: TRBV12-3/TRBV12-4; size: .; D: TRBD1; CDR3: CASGQGSSNTIYF
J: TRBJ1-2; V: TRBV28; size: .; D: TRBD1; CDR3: CASSLTGVGYGYTF
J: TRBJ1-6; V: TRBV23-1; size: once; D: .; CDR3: CASRGAYNSPLHF
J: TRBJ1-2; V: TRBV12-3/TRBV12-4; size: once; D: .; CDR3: CASSQDRRVGTF
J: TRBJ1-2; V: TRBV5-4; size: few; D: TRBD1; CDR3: CASSLPPLDRGSGYTF
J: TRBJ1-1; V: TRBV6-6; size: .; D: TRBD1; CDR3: CASSLGQGSENTEAFF
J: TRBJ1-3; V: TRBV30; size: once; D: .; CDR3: CAWSGERGNTIYF
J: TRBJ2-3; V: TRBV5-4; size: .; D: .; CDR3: CASSLGLRRTDTQYF
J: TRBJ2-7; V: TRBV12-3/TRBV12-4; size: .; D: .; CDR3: CASSFGAEQYF
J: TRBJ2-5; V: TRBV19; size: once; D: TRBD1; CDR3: CASSLGQGAETQYF
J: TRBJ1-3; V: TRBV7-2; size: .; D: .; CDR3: CASSPSPLALRIYF
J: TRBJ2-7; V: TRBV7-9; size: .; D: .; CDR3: CASSLENFQGGEQYF
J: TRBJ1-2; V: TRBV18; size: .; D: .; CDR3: CASSPSTVEGYTF
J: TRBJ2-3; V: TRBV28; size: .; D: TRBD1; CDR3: CASSFAGGPDTQYF
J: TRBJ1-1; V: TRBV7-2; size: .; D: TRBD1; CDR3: CASSSLGRQGAFF
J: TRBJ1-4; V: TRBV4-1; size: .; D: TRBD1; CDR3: CASSHSSGQGYEKLFF
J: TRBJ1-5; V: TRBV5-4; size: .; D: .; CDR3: CASSAGDQPQHF
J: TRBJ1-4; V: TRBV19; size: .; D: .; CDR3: CASSPQRGVNEKLFF
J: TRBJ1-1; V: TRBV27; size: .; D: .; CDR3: CASILRDYTEAFF
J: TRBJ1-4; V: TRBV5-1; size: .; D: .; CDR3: CASSSGTGGEKLFF
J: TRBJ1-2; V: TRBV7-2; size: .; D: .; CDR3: CASRLSRGGNYGYTF
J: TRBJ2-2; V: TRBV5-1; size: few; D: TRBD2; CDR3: CASSLMGLDTGELFF
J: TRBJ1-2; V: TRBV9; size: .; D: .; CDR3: CASSVKPTANLANYGYTF
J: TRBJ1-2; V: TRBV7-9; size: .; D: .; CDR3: CASSLGGFDGYTF
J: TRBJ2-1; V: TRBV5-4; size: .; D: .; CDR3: CASSFTQGNEQFF
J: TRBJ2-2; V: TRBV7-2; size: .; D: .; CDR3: CASSSRQSTGELFF
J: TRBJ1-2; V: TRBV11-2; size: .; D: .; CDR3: CASSSSPGDGYTF
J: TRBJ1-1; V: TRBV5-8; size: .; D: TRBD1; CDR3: CASSPGQRLNTEAFF
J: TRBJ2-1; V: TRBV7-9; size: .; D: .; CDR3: CASTIFRGNEQFF
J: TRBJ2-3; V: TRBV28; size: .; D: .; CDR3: CASSTPGEADTQYF
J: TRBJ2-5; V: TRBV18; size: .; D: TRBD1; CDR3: CASSPPTGAIQETQYF
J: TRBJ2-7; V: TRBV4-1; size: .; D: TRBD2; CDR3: CASSQESFGGGTYEQYF
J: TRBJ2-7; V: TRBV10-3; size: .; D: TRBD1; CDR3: CAITPGGYAVEEQYF
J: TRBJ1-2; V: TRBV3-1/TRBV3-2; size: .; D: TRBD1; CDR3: CASSQGQGGYGYTF
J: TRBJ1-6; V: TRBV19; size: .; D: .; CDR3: CASAEIGGGDSPLHF
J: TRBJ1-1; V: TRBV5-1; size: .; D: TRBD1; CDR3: CASMGYGTDNTEAFF
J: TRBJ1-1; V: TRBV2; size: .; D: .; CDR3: CASSHLKGTSPMNTEAFF
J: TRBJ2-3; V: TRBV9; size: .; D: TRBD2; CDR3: CASSKGLGSTDTQYF
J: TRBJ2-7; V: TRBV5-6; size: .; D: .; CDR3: CASSPSGGNHEQYF